The 5 T cell receptor beta chains below all came from one sample that was sequenced in a study of cytomegalovirus exposure and HLA in healthy donors. It was with 60 Vbeta and 13 Jbeta primers that the PCR ran. The protocol was immunoSEQ multiplex PCR, while the TCRdb copy is restricted to in-frame clones and leaves out a portion. This sample has over 150,000 clones, with about 70% found just once. Sequenced sample: PBMCs. The receptor source for this set is a man aged 18 to 30 in good health and CMV-seronegative.

This chain links TRBV5-1 with TRBJ2-7; 8 nucleotides match TRBD1. Germline V gene lookup returns CDR1 SGHRS and CDR2 YFSETQ. This CDR3 comprises 14 residues. J lost 6 bases, V lost 0 bases, and 5 bases had no gene match. In DNA, the CDR3 is TGCGCCAGCAGCTTGGCGGACAGGGTCGGCGAGCAGTACTTC. This gives the protein CASSLADRVGEQYF.

The genes are TRBV6-1 and TRBJ2-5, with D possibly being TRBD1 (5 bases). Germline values: CDR1 MNHNS, CDR2 SASEGT. The V end lost 9 bases, the J end lost 2 bases, and 16 bases lay between the germline ends. The CDR3 runs 14 residues. The CDR3 DNA sequence: TGTGCCAGTCCCCCGGACAACCGACAAGAGACCCAGTACTTC. Translated: CASPPDNRQETQYF.

The chain combines TRBV9 with TRBJ2-7; possible D gene TRBD2, 5 bases. Germline V gene data show CDR1 as SGDLS and CDR2 as YYNGEE. V shed 0 bases and J shed 0 bases, with 10 bases lying between them. The CDR3 is 15 amino acids. In nucleotides, the CDR3 is TGTGCCAGCAGCGTAGAACCGGGGAGCTCCTACGAGCAGTACTTC. Its protein is CASSVEPGSSYEQYF.

The rearrangement links TRBV9 to TRBJ1-2; D ambiguous. The CDR3 is made up of 13 amino acids. V dropped 0 bases and J dropped 14 bases, with 17 bases sitting between them. CDR1 is SGDLS and CDR2 is YYNGEE in the germline V gene. CDR3 nucleotides: TGTGCCAGCAGCGTAGGAGCCTTTACAGATTGGACCTTC. Amino acids: CASSVGAFTDWTF.

The chain combines TRBV6-1 with TRBJ1-1; 7 positions agree with TRBD1. The V segment lost 4 bases and the J segment 0 bases; nucleotides outside the gene matches: 5. CDR1 and CDR2 from the germline V gene are MNHNS and SASEGT. CDR3 length: 15 amino acids. CDR3 protein: CASSVGTALNTEAFF. CDR3 in DNA: TGTGCCAGCAGTGTAGGGACAGCTTTGAACACTGAAGCTTTCTTT.